Shown below are 8 T cell receptor beta chains from a single sample sequenced in a study of memory B cells and T cells in multiple sclerosis. The repertoire was sequenced with immunoSEQ multiplex PCR; TCRdb's copy has only in-frame clones and lacks some. The sample gives fewer than 15,000 clones, 69% of which show up once; around 2.3% is in the top ten. Source material: memory (CD45RO+) CD4+ T cells from blood. Receptors were obtained from a human donor with multiple sclerosis.

The V gene is TRBV5-1, the J gene TRBJ2-7, with D possibly being TRBD2 (6 bases). The germline V gene encodes CDR1 SGHRS and CDR2 YFSETQ. This CDR3 spans 16 amino acids. V was pared by 3 bases and J by 2 bases, with 18 bases between. The CDR3 spells CASSSVQAGLTYEQYF. CDR3 DNA: TGCGCCAGCAGCTCCGTCCAAGCGGGTCTAACCTACGAGCAGTACTTC.

This sequence joins TRBV2 and TRBJ2-3, with 10 bases matching TRBD1. The CDR3 covers 13 residues. The V gene end was trimmed by 7 bases and the J gene end by 5 bases; junction bases not matched to a gene: 3. CDR1 is SNHLY, CDR2 FYNNEI, per germline. CDR3 protein: CASKGQGIDTQYF. The CDR3 DNA sequence: TGTGCCAGCAAGGGACAGGGGATAGATACGCAGTATTTT.

The V and J genes are TRBV5-1 and TRBJ2-5, with D possibly TRBD1 on 5 matching bases. V lost 0 bases, J lost 4 bases, and 16 bases lay in between. CDR3 length equals 16 residues. Looked up from germline, CDR1 is SGHRS and CDR2 is YFSETQ. In DNA form, the CDR3 reads TGCGCCAGCAGCTTGGCCAGGGATTTATCTGGAGAGACCCAGTACTTC. Protein sequence: CASSLARDLSGETQYF.

V is TRBV9 and J is TRBJ2-3; D uncertain. This CDR3 has 15 residues. Germline-derived CDR1 and CDR2 are SGDLS and YYNGEE. V was shortened by 0 bases and J by 2 bases, with 10 bases between the two germline ends. CDR3 DNA sequence: TGTGCCAGCAGCGTAGTCGGTCAAGACACAGATACGCAGTATTTT. It translates to CASSVVGQDTDTQYF.

Here the CDR3 DNA reads TGTGCCAGCATCCGGTCCCGGGGGGGTGAGCAGTTCTTC. Protein: CASIRSRGGEQFF. The chain joins TRBV6-5 to TRBJ2-1, with 8 bases identical to TRBD2. This CDR3 is 13 amino acids long. The junction had 8 bases not matched to a gene; V was cut back by 7 bases and J by 9 bases. Germline V gives CDR1 MNHEY, CDR2 SVGAGI.

This clone occurred a few times. The chain recombines TRBV10-3 with TRBJ1-2; 8 nucleotides line up with TRBD1. Germline lookup yields CDR1 ENHRY and CDR2 SYGVKD. V was pared by 10 bases and J by 4 bases, with 5 bases of the junction left unmatched. There are 12 residues in the CDR3. The CDR3 DNA reads TGTGCCACCAGGGGGCTAAGCTATGGCTACACCTTC. It is translated as CATRGLSYGYTF.

The chain has TRBV27 and TRBJ2-1, with D maybe TRBD2 (6 bases). The CDR3 contains 15 residues. Trimming removed 4 bases at V and 13 bases at J, with 23 bases between. The V gene's germline CDR1 is MNHEY and CDR2 SMNVEV (reference sequence). CDR3 sequence reads: CASSSPLAAGRQQFF. For the CDR3, the DNA is TGTGCCAGCAGTTCCCCCCTGGCGGCGGGACGACAACAGTTCTTC.

The chain carries TRBV25-1 and TRBJ1-2; TRBD1 is a possible D gene (5 bases). V gave up 1 base and J gave up 3 bases, with 9 bases separating them. Looked up from germline, CDR1 is MGHDK and CDR2 is SYGVNS. This CDR3 spans 14 amino acids. The CDR3: CASSESGRDYGYTF. The CDR3 nucleotides are TGTGCCAGCAGTGAATCGGGCAGGGACTATGGCTACACCTTC.